This TCR beta chain originates from a study of T-cell memory formation after mild COVID-19. As for the study in general: TCR clustering was largely donor specific.

TCR alpha and TCR beta cDNA libraries carrying sample barcodes and UMIs came from 5'RACE with constant-segment primers. MiXCR, run by TCRdb on the 5' RACE reads, gives a single entry per CDR3 protein. This table has about half a million distinct CDR3 sequences, 15% to 20% appearing once. CDR3 length equals 11 residues. V dropped 5 bases and J dropped 5 bases, with 6 bases sitting between them. The V gene is TRBV12-3 or TRBV12-4, the J gene TRBJ1-2; D unresolved. Specimen: PBMCs or a T cell subset sorted from them (not recorded which). The receptor was isolated from an adult woman who had mild COVID-19 (a few samples of this study predate the infection). Cell type and time point are not known. The CDR3 DNA reads as TGTGCCAGCAGTGCGACTTATGGCTACACCTTC. It codes for CASSATYGYTF.